This passage covers 17 T cell receptor beta chains from one sample sequenced in a study of CD8 T cells in ankylosing spondylitis. Study-wide points: Characteristic, it appeared, of ankylosing spondylitis blood was a TCR beta motif of eight highly homologous variants.

TCRdb redid the calling of the 5' RACE reads with MiXCR, one entry per CDR3 protein. The repertoire holds roughly 700,000 distinct CDR3 sequences, with 19% as singletons. Their antigens remain unidentified. The material sequenced was blood, either unsorted or a sorted T cell fraction (not recorded which). The receptor source for this set is a male donor with ankylosing spondylitis.

This chain links TRBV7-8 with TRBJ1-5; perhaps TRBD1 as D (5 bases). CDR1 and CDR2 from the germline V gene are SGHVS and FQNEAQ. CDR3 length equals 14 residues. V was clipped by 5 bases and J by 7 bases, with 15 bases between them. The DNA for the CDR3 is TGTGCCAGCAGCCGGGAGGGGTCTCGGCAGCCCCAGCATTTT. As protein: CASSREGSRQPQHF.

This chain joins TRBV11-1 and TRBJ2-1; TRBD2 aligns across 12 bases. Germline V gene sequence: CDR1 SGHAT, CDR2 FQDESV (reference sequence). This CDR3 spans 18 amino acids. V shed 6 bases, J shed 5 bases, and the junction held 14 bases outside the gene matches. The CDR3 DNA follows: TGTGCCAGCAGTTCCACGACTAGCGGGGGCCCTGGAGACAATGAGCAGTTCTTC. Protein: CASSSTTSGGPGDNEQFF.

This clonotype has just a few counts. The chain employs TRBV28 and TRBJ2-5, with unresolved D. In germline, CDR1 is MDHEN, CDR2 SYDVKM. CDR3 length: 14 amino acids. Trimming took 4 bases from V and 5 from J, leaving 14 bases between them. The CDR3 is CASSSVELFETQYF. The CDR3 nucleotides read TGTGCCAGCAGTTCAGTAGAATTATTTGAGACCCAGTACTTC.

There are a few counts of this clonotype. The chain recombines TRBV12-3 or TRBV12-4 with TRBJ2-3, with D maybe TRBD2 (6 bases). V was cut by 5 bases and J by 1 base, with 16 bases left in between. CDR3 length: 16 residues. The CDR3 here is CASSPLAHLGTDTQYF. Here the CDR3 DNA reads TGTGCCAGCAGTCCCCTAGCGCACCTGGGCACAGATACGCAGTATTTT.

In this sample, this clonotype turned up once. The V and J genes are TRBV12-3 or TRBV12-4 and TRBJ1-1, with unresolved D. Between the trimmed V and J ends, which lost 3 bases and 1 base, there was a span of 12 bases. CDR3 length: 15 residues. The CDR3 here is CASSFSGSGNTEAFF. DNA of the CDR3: TGTGCCAGCAGTTTCTCGGGATCCGGGAACACTGAAGCTTTCTTT.

This clonotype was observed a few times. The chain recombines TRBV5-6 with TRBJ2-1; no reliable D call. Germline V gene lookup returns CDR1 SGHDT and CDR2 YYEEEE. The ends were cut back, 0 bases at V and 14 bases at J, with 12 bases in the middle. The CDR3 is made up of 12 amino acids. The chain's CDR3 is CASSLGQRYEFF. DNA for the CDR3: TGTGCCAGCAGCTTGGGGCAGCGATATGAGTTCTTC. The whole variable domain, filled in from reference TRBV5-6 and TRBJ2-1, reads DAGVTQSPTHLIKTRGQQVTLRCSPKSGHDTVSWYQQALGQGPQFIFQYYEEEERQRGNFPDRFSGHQFPNYSSELNVNALLLGDSALYLCASSLGQRYEFFGPGTRLTVL.

This clonotype was found a few times. The V and J genes are TRBV12-3 or TRBV12-4 and TRBJ2-3; the match to TRBD2 covers 8 bases. V lost 6 bases, J lost 1 base, and 6 bases stayed unmatched. This CDR3 is built from 15 residues. The DNA of the CDR3 is TGTGCCAGCAGCCGGGAGGGTAGAGGCACAGATACGCAGTATTTT. This gives the protein CASSREGRGTDTQYF.

This clonotype was detected a few times. As DNA, the CDR3 is TGTGCCACCAGCAGAGATGGGATACAAGAGACCCAGTACTTC. Its protein product is CATSRDGIQETQYF. The J gene is TRBJ2-5, the V gene TRBV15; no reliable D call. Germline V CDR1 and CDR2: LNHNV, YYDKDF (reference sequence). The CDR3 runs to 14 residues. The ends were cut back, 0 bases at V and 2 bases at J, with 7 bases in the middle. The full variable domain, rest sourced from reference TRBV15 and TRBJ2-5, is DAMVIQNPRYQVTQFGKPVTLSCSQTLNHNVMYWYQQKSSQAPKLLFHYYDKDFNNEADTPDNFQSRRPNTSFCFLDIRSPGLGDTAMYLCATSRDGIQETQYFGPGTRLLVL.

This clonotype has a count of ten or more. The gene calls are TRBV4-1 and TRBJ2-5, with 13 bases identical to TRBD2. In germline, CDR1 is MGHRA, CDR2 YSYEKL. With 4 bases clipped from V and 1 base from J, the junction kept 0 bases outside the gene matches. CDR3 length: 15 residues. The CDR3 region is CASSRLAGGQETQYF. The CDR3 bases are TGCGCCAGCAGCCGACTAGCGGGGGGCCAAGAGACCCAGTACTTC.

This clonotype has more than one count but fewer than ten. This chain connects TRBV6-1 to TRBJ1-1, with a weak D call TRBD1 (6 bases). Germline CDR1 and CDR2: MNHNS and SASEGT. V was pared by 5 bases and J by 8 bases, with 18 bases between. The CDR3 sequence is 14 residues long. DNA of the CDR3: TGTGCCAGCAGTCATAAACTACGGGACAAAGAAGCTTTCTTT. Amino acid sequence: CASSHKLRDKEAFF.

The table lists this clonotype with a few counts. The chain has TRBV5-1 and TRBJ2-7; 9 bases are shared with TRBD2. This CDR3 region has 15 residues. CDR1 is SGHRS, CDR2 YFSETQ, per germline. Unmatched junction bases numbered 5, after V lost 4 bases and J lost 0 bases. The DNA for the CDR3 is TGCGCCAGCAGCGTCGGACTAGCGAGCTCCTACGAGCAGTACTTC. As protein: CASSVGLASSYEQYF.

V is TRBV25-1 and J is TRBJ2-1; the match to TRBD1 covers 8 bases. After removal of 0 bases from V and 6 bases from J, the junction contained 1 base not matched to a gene. This CDR3 spans 14 amino acids. Germline V lookup: CDR1 MGHDK, CDR2 SYGVNS. As DNA, the CDR3 is TGTGCCAGCAGTGAATATGGGACAGGCAATGAGCAGTTCTTC. This translates into CASSEYGTGNEQFF.

The chain has TRBV5-5 and TRBJ1-1; perhaps TRBD1 as D (5 bases). V was shortened by 4 bases and J by 1 base, with 14 bases between the two germline ends. The CDR3 sequence is 15 residues long. The germline CDR1 and CDR2 sequences are SGHKS and YYEKEE (reference sequence). The CDR3: CASSILSTGNTEAFF. CDR3 sequence (DNA): TGTGCCAGCAGCATACTTTCCACAGGGAACACTGAAGCTTTCTTT.

The chain carries TRBV9 and TRBJ2-5, with no clear D. The germline V gene encodes CDR1 SGDLS and CDR2 YYNGEE. V dropped 1 base and J dropped 3 bases, with 7 bases sitting between them. There are 13 residues in the CDR3. CDR3 in amino acids: CASSVYSEETQYF. DNA of the CDR3: TGTGCCAGCAGCGTATACTCAGAAGAGACCCAGTACTTC.

In this sample, this clonotype turned up a few times. J is TRBJ1-1 and V is TRBV28; D call uncertain. V was pared by 7 bases and J by 5 bases, with 11 bases between. CDR3 size: 12 residues. Germline assignment: CDR1 MDHEN and CDR2 SYDVKM. CDR3 loop: CASTAAGTEAFF. The CDR3 coding sequence is TGTGCCAGCACCGCGGCGGGAACTGAAGCTTTCTTT.

A few counts support this clonotype. The rearrangement links TRBV11-3 to TRBJ2-5, with 9 bases that match TRBD2. The trim removed 5 bases at V and 5 bases at J, leaving 9 bases unmatched. This CDR3 contains 15 residues. From germline, CDR1 is SGHNT and CDR2 YENEEA. The CDR3 DNA reads as TGTGCCAGCAGCATACAGCGGGGGGTTGTGGAGACCCAGTACTTC. Protein product: CASSIQRGVVETQYF.

This clonotype was counted only a few times. This CDR3 is CSAPGGGEQYF. The DNA for the CDR3 is TGCAGTGCTCCCGGGGGAGGCGAGCAGTACTTC. This sequence joins TRBV20-1 and TRBJ2-7; D possibly corresponds to TRBD2 (6 bases). The CDR3 length is 11 residues. V lost 5 bases, J lost 6 bases, and 11 bases lay in between. Germline V gene data show CDR1 as DFQATT and CDR2 as SNEGSKA (reference sequence).